The 2 T cell receptor beta chains listed next were all sequenced from one sample in a study of T cell responses to AZD1222 COVID-19 vaccine. Repertoires were generated with immunoSEQ multiplex PCR, while TCRdb's copy carries only in-frame clones and drops some. The sample yields fewer than 180,000 clones, around 90% seen once. The sample was peripheral blood, taken 28 days after the second AZD1222 dose. The receptors stem from an adult who received the AZD1222 COVID-19 vaccine.

V usage is TRBV11-2 and J usage is TRBJ2-1, with 8 bases matching TRBD1. Trimming took 6 bases from V and 3 from J; bases not matched to a gene: 10. The CDR3 spans 16 residues. From germline, CDR1 is SGHAT and CDR2 FQNNGV. This chain's CDR3 is CASSLWRQGSYNEQFF. Written as DNA, the CDR3 is TGTGCCAGCAGTTTATGGAGACAGGGGAGCTACAATGAGCAGTTCTTC.

This clone was recorded a few times. This sample also contains other DNA sequences that code for the same CDR3. V is TRBV5-4 and J is TRBJ2-7; D is undetermined. The CDR3 has 12 amino acids. CDR1 and CDR2 (germline): SGHNT, YYREEE (reference sequence). V dropped 3 bases and J dropped 0 bases, with 4 bases sitting between them. CDR3 coding DNA: TGTGCCAGCAGCTCTAGCTCCTACGAGCAGTACTTC. Protein product: CASSSSSYEQYF.